The 7 T cell receptor beta chains reported below all come from one sample, sequenced in a study of blood T cell repertoires in COVID-19. The method was immunoSEQ multiplex PCR; TCRdb's version includes in-frame clones alone and lacks a portion of them. The repertoire holds hundreds of thousands of clones, with around 85% as singletons. Sequenced input: peripheral blood. These receptors all stem from a woman aged 18 to 35 with acute or convalescent COVID-19.

V and J are TRBV11-2 and TRBJ2-1, with 7 bases matching TRBD1. Germline V gives CDR1 SGHAT, CDR2 FQNNGV. The CDR3 consists of 16 residues. The trim removed 3 bases at V and 4 bases at J, leaving 9 bases unmatched. The CDR3: CASSFPGDSSYNEQFF. DNA for the CDR3: TGTGCCAGCAGCTTCCCTGGGGACAGTTCATACAATGAGCAGTTCTTC.

The chain carries TRBV18 and TRBJ2-1; D gene unclear. The germline V gene has CDR1 KGHSH and CDR2 LQKENI. This CDR3 is 12 amino acids long. V was cut by 5 bases and J by 5 bases, with 7 bases left in between. The CDR3 spells CASSIQNNEQFF. The CDR3 DNA is TGTGCCAGCTCAATACAGAACAATGAGCAGTTCTTC.

This chain uses TRBV19 with TRBJ2-2; 12 positions agree with TRBD2. V lost 5 bases, J lost 4 bases, and 8 bases stayed unmatched. The CDR3 has 17 residues. From germline, CDR1 is LNHDA and CDR2 SQIVND (reference sequence). CDR3 coding DNA: TGTGCCAGTAGTCCGACTAGCGGGAGAGTCGGCACCGGGGAGCTGTTTTTT. It specifies CASSPTSGRVGTGELFF.

The chain uses TRBV5-5 and TRBJ2-7; no reliable D call. CDR1 and CDR2 (germline): SGHKS, YYEKEE (reference sequence). The V gene lost 1 base and the J gene lost 3 bases, with 11 bases spanning the gap. The CDR3 spans 14 residues. CDR3 nucleotide sequence: TGTGCCAGCAGCTTGCCCAGGATCTACTACGAGCAGTACTTC. Translating it yields CASSLPRIYYEQYF.

This clone was recorded a few times. The chain joins TRBV4-1 to TRBJ1-4; D gene ambiguous. The germline V and J ends were trimmed by 0 bases and 10 bases, with 24 bases remaining between them. The CDR3 loop spans 18 amino acids. The germline V gene has CDR1 MGHRA and CDR2 YSYEKL. CDR3 loop: CASSQEVMAGSYVGKLFF. The CDR3 DNA is TGCGCCAGCAGCCAAGAGGTGATGGCAGGAAGCTATGTAGGAAAACTGTTTTTT.

The CDR3 sequence: CASSGQGETQYF. CDR3 sequence (DNA): TGTGCCAGCAGTGGACAGGGGGAGACCCAGTACTTC. The chain links TRBV2 to TRBJ2-5; 8 bases agree with TRBD1. CDR1 and CDR2 (germline): SNHLY, FYNNEI. V shed 4 bases and J 5 bases; nucleotides not matched to a gene: 0. This CDR3 spans 12 amino acids.

This chain connects TRBV6-5 to TRBJ1-2, with D maybe TRBD1 (5 bases). CDR1 is MNHEY and CDR2 is SVGAGI in the germline V gene. Deletions cut 10 bases from V and 4 bases from J, with 16 bases between. The CDR3 runs 13 residues. The CDR3 reads CATQMGPGYGYTF. The CDR3 coding sequence is TGTGCCACACAGATGGGGCCTGGCTATGGCTACACCTTC.